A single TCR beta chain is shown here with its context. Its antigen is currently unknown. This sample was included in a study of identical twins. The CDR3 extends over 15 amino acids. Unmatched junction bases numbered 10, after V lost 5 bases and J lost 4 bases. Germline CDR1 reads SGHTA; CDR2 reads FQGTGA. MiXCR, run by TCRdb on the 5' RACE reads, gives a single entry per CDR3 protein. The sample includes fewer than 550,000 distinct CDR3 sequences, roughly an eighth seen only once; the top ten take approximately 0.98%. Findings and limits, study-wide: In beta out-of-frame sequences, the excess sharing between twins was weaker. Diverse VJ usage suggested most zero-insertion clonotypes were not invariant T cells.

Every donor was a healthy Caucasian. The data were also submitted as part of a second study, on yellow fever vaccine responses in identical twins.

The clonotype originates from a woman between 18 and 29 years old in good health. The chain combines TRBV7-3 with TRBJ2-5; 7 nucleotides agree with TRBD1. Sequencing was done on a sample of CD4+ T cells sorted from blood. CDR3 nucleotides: TGTGCCAGCAGCCCCAGACAGGGAGTAGGAGAGACCCAGTACTTC. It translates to CASSPRQGVGETQYF.